Listed below are T cell receptor beta chains from one sample, sequenced in a study of molecular identifiers for immune sequencing clone quantification. TCRdb ran MiXCR on the PCR reads and lists one entry per CDR3 protein. Of around 480,000 distinct CDR3 sequences in the sample, around 25% were seen once. Sequencing was carried out using naive CD8+ T cells from blood, with Jurkat cell RNA spiked in. The receptors originated from a human donor in good health. Some libraries in this study had Jurkat cell RNA spiked in. CDR3s include the opening cysteine and the closing phenylalanine or tryptophan. The D gene is left open where the match is weak. Part of the rows lack a size; the others show once, few, many or a class for expanded clones.

V gene	D gene	J gene	clone size	CDR3 length	CDR3 protein	CDR3 DNA
TRBV12-3/TRBV12-4	.	TRBJ2-4	.	14	CASVGGALKNIQYF	TGTGCCAGCGTTGGAGGGGCGCTGAAAAACATTCAGTACTTC
TRBV10-3	.	TRBJ2-5	few	13	CAIRLELQETQYF	TGTGCCATCAGATTGGAGTTGCAAGAGACCCAGTACTTC
TRBV7-9	.	TRBJ2-3	.	16	CASSVSGQGGMDTQYF	TGTGCCAGCAGCGTCTCAGGACAGGGAGGGATGGATACGCAGTATTTT
TRBV30	TRBD2	TRBJ2-7	.	16	CAWSAPRTSASYEQYF	TGTGCCTGGAGTGCCCCACGGACTAGCGCCTCCTACGAGCAGTACTTC
TRBV4-3	.	TRBJ2-3	.	12	CASSHSEDTQYF	TGCGCCAGCAGCCATTCTGAGGATACGCAGTATTTT
TRBV20-1	.	TRBJ1-1	few	12	CRARQVYTEAFF	TGCAGGGCCAGACAGGTTTACACTGAAGCTTTCTTT
TRBV28	.	TRBJ1-3	.	15	CASSFRGALGNTIYF	TGTGCCAGCAGTTTCCGGGGGGCGTTGGGAAACACCATATATTTT
TRBV6-5	TRBD1	TRBJ1-1	many	15	CASSSLRDRGTEAFF	TGTGCCAGCAGTTCCCTCCGGGACAGGGGAACTGAAGCTTTCTTT
TRBV4-3	TRBD2	TRBJ2-7	.	14	CASSQGGLAGEQYF	TGCGCCAGCAGCCAAGGAGGACTAGCGGGCGAGCAGTACTTC
TRBV6-2/TRBV6-3	.	TRBJ1-1	.	13	CASSYGHNTEAFF	TGTGCCAGCAGTTACGGGCACAACACTGAAGCTTTCTTT
TRBV9	.	TRBJ1-1	.	19	CASSVDGVGQGLSNTEAFF	TGTGCCAGCAGCGTAGACGGGGTGGGGCAGGGGCTCTCAAACACTGAAGCTTTCTTT
TRBV5-4	.	TRBJ2-7	.	14	CASSPTRDLASQYF	TGTGCCAGCAGCCCCACCCGGGACCTTGCAAGCCAGTACTTC
TRBV29-1	.	TRBJ2-5	many	13	CSGSGPWEETQYF	TGCAGCGGGTCGGGACCCTGGGAAGAGACCCAGTACTTC
TRBV6-1	.	TRBJ1-1	many	13	CASSAHRSPEAFF	TGTGCCAGCAGTGCTCACAGGAGCCCTGAAGCTTTCTTT
TRBV6-2/TRBV6-3	.	TRBJ1-5	few	14	CASSQQRSNQPQHF	TGTGCCAGCAGCCAACAGCGCTCCAATCAGCCCCAGCATTTT
TRBV4-1	.	TRBJ1-1	many	14	CASSQLPQGSEAFF	TGCGCCAGCAGCCAATTACCGCAGGGTTCTGAAGCTTTCTTT
TRBV29-1	.	TRBJ2-7	.	13	CSVEAPDSYEQYF	TGCAGCGTTGAAGCCCCAGACAGTTACGAGCAGTACTTC
TRBV7-2	.	TRBJ2-3	many	15	CASSLTGGLTDTQYF	TGTGCCAGCAGCTTAACCGGGGGCTTAACAGATACGCAGTATTTT
TRBV25-1	TRBD2	TRBJ2-2	.	15	CASSTDWGGTGELFF	TGTGCCAGCAGTACCGATTGGGGGGGTACCGGGGAGCTGTTTTTT
TRBV19	TRBD1	TRBJ2-7	few	15	CASSTATGGLSEQYF	TGTGCCAGTAGTACCGCTACAGGGGGATTGAGCGAGCAGTACTTC
TRBV10-2	.	TRBJ1-5	few	17	CASSGGVAENIDQPQHF	TGCGCCAGCAGTGGAGGGGTCGCCGAAAACATAGATCAGCCCCAGCATTTT
TRBV4-3	.	TRBJ2-7	.	15	CASSQSETRANEQYF	TGCGCCAGCAGCCAATCCGAGACTAGAGCCAACGAGCAGTACTTC
TRBV2	TRBD2	TRBJ2-3	few	17	CASSDYSGTSMPDTQYF	TGTGCCAGCAGTGATTATTCCGGGACTAGCATGCCAGATACGCAGTATTTT
TRBV10-3	.	TRBJ2-6	many	11	CAISGGDVLTF	TGTGCCATCAGTGGGGGGGACGTCCTGACTTTC
TRBV4-3	TRBD1	TRBJ2-7	.	15	CASSQTTGGYHEQYF	TGCGCCAGCAGCCAAACGACAGGGGGCTATCACGAGCAGTACTTC
TRBV11-2	.	TRBJ1-1	few	15	CASSSLPGDPTEAFF	TGTGCCAGCAGCTCCTTACCAGGGGACCCCACTGAAGCTTTCTTT
TRBV9	TRBD1	TRBJ2-5	.	15	CASSPRTGLLETQYF	TGTGCCAGCAGCCCACGGACAGGGTTGTTAGAGACCCAGTACTTC
TRBV28	.	TRBJ1-2	many	13	CASSPGGTDGYTF	TGTGCCAGCAGTCCCGGAGGGACGGATGGCTACACCTTC
TRBV6-2/TRBV6-3	.	TRBJ1-1	many	13	CASSYWGGTEAFF	TGTGCCAGCAGTTACTGGGGGGGCACTGAAGCTTTCTTT
TRBV7-9	TRBD2	TRBJ2-7	.	17	CASSLAGAGGLAGEQYF	TGTGCCAGCAGCTTAGCTGGGGCAGGGGGACTAGCTGGCGAGCAGTACTTC
TRBV5-1	.	TRBJ2-3	many	13	CASSSPGDPTQYF	TGCGCCAGCAGCTCCCCGGGGGATCCTACGCAGTATTTT
TRBV29-1	.	TRBJ2-7	many	12	CSVVSGSYEQYF	TGCAGCGTTGTGTCCGGTTCCTACGAGCAGTACTTC
TRBV12-3/TRBV12-4	TRBD2	TRBJ2-3	many	16	CASSLWSSGGTDTQYF	TGTGCCAGCAGTTTATGGTCCAGCGGGGGCACAGATACGCAGTATTTT
TRBV27	TRBD2	TRBJ2-2	.	17	CASSLRASGRGTGELFF	TGTGCCAGCAGTTTAAGGGCTAGCGGGAGGGGGACCGGGGAGCTGTTTTTT
TRBV6-5	TRBD2	TRBJ2-5	.	16	CASSWGLAGVGETQYF	TGTGCCAGCAGTTGGGGACTAGCGGGAGTTGGAGAGACCCAGTACTTC
TRBV6-5	.	TRBJ1-1	few	15	CASSQQKPVNTEAFF	TGTGCCAGCAGTCAACAGAAACCTGTAAACACTGAAGCTTTCTTT
TRBV4-1	.	TRBJ2-1	.	12	CASSHRNNEQFF	TGCGCCAGCAGCCACCGAAACAATGAGCAGTTCTTC
TRBV4-3	.	TRBJ2-2	few	15	CASSIHGTNTGELFF	TGCGCCAGCAGCATTCACGGCACCAACACCGGGGAGCTGTTTTTT
TRBV29-1	.	TRBJ2-7	few	13	CSVEDGIGYEQYF	TGCAGCGTTGAAGACGGAATCGGCTACGAGCAGTACTTC
TRBV3-1	TRBD2	TRBJ2-3	.	15	CASSQGGGASDTQYF	TGTGCCAGCAGCCAAGGCGGGGGGGCCTCTGATACGCAGTATTTT
TRBV11-1	TRBD2	TRBJ2-5	.	15	CASTRTSGVQETQYF	TGTGCCAGCACAAGAACTAGCGGGGTCCAAGAGACCCAGTACTTC
TRBV6-2/TRBV6-3	.	TRBJ1-2	.	13	CASNHWLNYGYTF	TGTGCCAGCAACCACTGGCTGAACTATGGCTACACCTTC
TRBV24-1	.	TRBJ2-1	once	17	CATSDPPVAEGSNEQFF	TGTGCCACCAGTGACCCTCCTGTGGCGGAGGGGTCCAATGAGCAGTTCTTC
TRBV5-5	.	TRBJ2-5	many	15	CASSLDWGPGETQYF	TGTGCCAGCAGCTTGGATTGGGGTCCTGGAGAGACCCAGTACTTC
TRBV7-9	TRBD1	TRBJ2-7	.	14	CASSPWDRNYEQYF	TGTGCCAGCAGCCCCTGGGACAGAAACTACGAGCAGTACTTC
TRBV6-2/TRBV6-3	TRBD1	TRBJ2-7	many	13	CATVDRAAYEQYF	TGTGCCACCGTAGACAGGGCGGCCTACGAGCAGTACTTC
TRBV9	.	TRBJ1-3	many	16	CASSMPDAPSGNTIYF	TGTGCCAGCAGCATGCCCGACGCTCCCTCTGGAAACACCATATATTTT
TRBV29-1	TRBD1	TRBJ2-7	many	14	CSVEESDRAHEQYF	TGCAGCGTTGAAGAATCGGACAGGGCCCACGAGCAGTACTTC
TRBV19	TRBD1	TRBJ2-1	few	12	CATGQGVNEQFF	TGTGCCACAGGACAGGGGGTCAATGAGCAGTTCTTC
TRBV5-1	.	TRBJ2-7	few	13	CASSHEISYEQYF	TGCGCCAGCAGCCACGAGATCAGCTACGAGCAGTACTTC
TRBV20-1	.	TRBJ1-5	few	14	CSAGDPYSNQPQHF	TGCAGTGCTGGGGACCCTTATAGCAATCAGCCCCAGCATTTT
TRBV30	TRBD1	TRBJ2-1	few	15	CAWSVGAGGRDEQFF	TGTGCCTGGAGTGTAGGGGCAGGGGGTCGGGATGAGCAGTTCTTC
TRBV18	.	TRBJ2-3	few	18	CASSSIDIGRWDTDTQYF	TGTGCCAGCTCATCGATAGATATTGGACGCTGGGACACAGATACGCAGTATTTT
TRBV5-6	.	TRBJ2-2	few	14	CASSLAISAGELFF	TGTGCCAGCAGCTTGGCTATCTCGGCCGGGGAGCTGTTTTTT
TRBV19	.	TRBJ2-5	many	13	CASSMAHGGTQYF	TGTGCCAGTAGTATGGCGCATGGTGGGACCCAGTACTTC